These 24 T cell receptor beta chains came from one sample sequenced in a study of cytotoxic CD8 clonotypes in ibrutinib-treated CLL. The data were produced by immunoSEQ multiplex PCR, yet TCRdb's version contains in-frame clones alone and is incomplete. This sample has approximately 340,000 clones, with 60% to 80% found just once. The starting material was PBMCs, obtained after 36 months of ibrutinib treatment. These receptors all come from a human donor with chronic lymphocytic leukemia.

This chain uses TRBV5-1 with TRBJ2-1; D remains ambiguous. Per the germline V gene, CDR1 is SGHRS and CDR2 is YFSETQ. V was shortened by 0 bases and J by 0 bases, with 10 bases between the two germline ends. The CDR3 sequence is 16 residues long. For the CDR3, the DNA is TGCGCCAGCAGCTTGGACTTAAGCCCCTCCTACAATGAGCAGTTCTTC. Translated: CASSLDLSPSYNEQFF.

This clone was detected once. CDR3 residues: CASSGQGKRTEAFF. DNA for the CDR3: TGTGCCAGCAGTGGACAGGGTAAACGCACTGAAGCTTTCTTT. The gene calls are TRBV2 and TRBJ1-1; 7 nucleotides line up with TRBD1. Germline V CDR1 and CDR2: SNHLY, FYNNEI. V shed 4 bases and J 4 bases; nucleotides not matched to a gene: 6. The length of the CDR3 is 14 residues.

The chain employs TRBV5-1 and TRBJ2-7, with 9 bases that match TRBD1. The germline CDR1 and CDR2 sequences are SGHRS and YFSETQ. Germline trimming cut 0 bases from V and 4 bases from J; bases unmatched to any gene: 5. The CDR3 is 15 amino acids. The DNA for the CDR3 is TGCGCCAGCAGCTTGGGGGGACAGGGAACTTACGAGCAGTACTTC. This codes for CASSLGGQGTYEQYF.

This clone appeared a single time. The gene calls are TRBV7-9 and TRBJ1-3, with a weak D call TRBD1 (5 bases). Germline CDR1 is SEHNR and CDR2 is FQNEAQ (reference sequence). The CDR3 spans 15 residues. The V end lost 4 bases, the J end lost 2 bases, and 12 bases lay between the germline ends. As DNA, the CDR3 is TGTGCCAGCAGCTCCGGGACGGCTGCTGGAAACACCATATATTTT. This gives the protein CASSSGTAAGNTIYF.

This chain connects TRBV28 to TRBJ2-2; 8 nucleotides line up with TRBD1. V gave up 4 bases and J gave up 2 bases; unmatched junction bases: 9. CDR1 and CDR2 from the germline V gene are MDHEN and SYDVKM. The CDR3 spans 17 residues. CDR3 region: CASSSFGTGPNTGELFF. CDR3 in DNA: TGTGCCAGCAGTTCTTTTGGGACAGGTCCCAACACCGGGGAGCTGTTTTTT.

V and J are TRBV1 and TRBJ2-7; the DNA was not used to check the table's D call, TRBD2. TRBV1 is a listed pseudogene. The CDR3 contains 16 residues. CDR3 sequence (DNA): TGCACCAGCAGCTGCGGACTAGCGGGGGGTAACTACGAGCAGTACTTC. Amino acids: CTSSCGLAGGNYEQYF.

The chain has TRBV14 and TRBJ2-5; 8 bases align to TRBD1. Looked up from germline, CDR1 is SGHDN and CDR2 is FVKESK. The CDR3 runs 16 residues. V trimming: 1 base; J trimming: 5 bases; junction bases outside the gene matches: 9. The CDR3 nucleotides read TGTGCCAGCAGCCAAGGACTTGGCAGGGGGCAGGAGACCCAGTACTTC. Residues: CASSQGLGRGQETQYF.

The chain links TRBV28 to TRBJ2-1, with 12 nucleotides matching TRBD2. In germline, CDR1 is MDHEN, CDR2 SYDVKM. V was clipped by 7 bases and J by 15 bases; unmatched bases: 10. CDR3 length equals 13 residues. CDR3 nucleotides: TGTGCCAGCAAACTAGCGGGAGGACCCTGGGGGTTCTTC. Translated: CASKLAGGPWGFF.

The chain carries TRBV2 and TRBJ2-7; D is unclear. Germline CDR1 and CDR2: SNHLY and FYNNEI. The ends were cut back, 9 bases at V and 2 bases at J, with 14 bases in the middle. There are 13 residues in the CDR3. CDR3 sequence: CASNPTGTYEQYF. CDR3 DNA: TGTGCCAGTAATCCCACTGGGACCTACGAGCAGTACTTC.

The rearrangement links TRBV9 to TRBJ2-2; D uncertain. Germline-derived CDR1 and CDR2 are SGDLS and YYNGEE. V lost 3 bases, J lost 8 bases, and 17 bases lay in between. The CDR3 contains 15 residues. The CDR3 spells CASSEEMGLGGELFF. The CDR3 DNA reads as TGTGCCAGCAGCGAAGAGATGGGGTTGGGAGGGGAGCTGTTTTTT.

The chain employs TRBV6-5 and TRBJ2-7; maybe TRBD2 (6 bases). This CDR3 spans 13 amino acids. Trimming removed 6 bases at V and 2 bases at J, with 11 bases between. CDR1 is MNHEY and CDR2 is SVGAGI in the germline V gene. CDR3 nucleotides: TGTGCCAGCAGCTCCGGGAGAGCCTACGAGCAGTACTTC. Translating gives CASSSGRAYEQYF.

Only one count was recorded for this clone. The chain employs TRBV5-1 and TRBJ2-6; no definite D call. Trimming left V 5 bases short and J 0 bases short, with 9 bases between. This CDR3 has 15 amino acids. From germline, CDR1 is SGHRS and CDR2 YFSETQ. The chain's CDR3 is CASRVVLSGANVLTF. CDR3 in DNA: TGCGCCAGCAGGGTCGTCCTCTCTGGGGCCAACGTCCTGACTTTC.

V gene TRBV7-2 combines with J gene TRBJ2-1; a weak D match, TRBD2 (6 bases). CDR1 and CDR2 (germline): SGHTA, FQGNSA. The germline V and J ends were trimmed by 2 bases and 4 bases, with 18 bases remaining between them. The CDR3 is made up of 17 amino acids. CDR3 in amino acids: CASSLRRPGLVYNEQFF. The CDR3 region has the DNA TGTGCCAGCAGCTTACGCCGGCCGGGACTTGTTTACAATGAGCAGTTCTTC. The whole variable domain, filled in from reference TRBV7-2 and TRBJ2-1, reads GAGVSQSPSNKVTEKGKDVELRCDPISGHTALYWYRQSLGQGLEFLIYFQGNSAPDKSGLPSDRFSAERTGGSVSTLTIQRTQQEDSAVYLCASSLRRPGLVYNEQFFGPGTRLTVL.

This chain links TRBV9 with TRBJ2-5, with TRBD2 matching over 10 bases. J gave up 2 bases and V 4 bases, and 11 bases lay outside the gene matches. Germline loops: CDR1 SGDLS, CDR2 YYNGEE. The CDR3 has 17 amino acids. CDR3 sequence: CASSSPGTSARQETQYF. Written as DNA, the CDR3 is TGTGCCAGCAGCTCCCCCGGGACTAGCGCCCGACAAGAGACCCAGTACTTC.

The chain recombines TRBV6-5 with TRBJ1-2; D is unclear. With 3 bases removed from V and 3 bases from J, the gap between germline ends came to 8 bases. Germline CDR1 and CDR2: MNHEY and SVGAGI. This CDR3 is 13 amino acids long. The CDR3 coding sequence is TGTGCCAGCAGTTATTCGTCAGACTATGGCTACACCTTC. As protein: CASSYSSDYGYTF.

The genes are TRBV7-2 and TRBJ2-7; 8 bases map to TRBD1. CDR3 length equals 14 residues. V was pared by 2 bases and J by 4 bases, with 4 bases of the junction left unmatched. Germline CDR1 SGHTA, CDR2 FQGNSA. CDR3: CASSLTGTGYEQYF. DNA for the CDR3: TGTGCCAGCAGCTTAACCGGGACAGGTTACGAGCAGTACTTC. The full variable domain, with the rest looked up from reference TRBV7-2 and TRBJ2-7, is GAGVSQSPSNKVTEKGKDVELRCDPISGHTALYWYRQSLGQGLEFLIYFQGNSAPDKSGLPSDRFSAERTGGSVSTLTIQRTQQEDSAVYLCASSLTGTGYEQYFGPGTRLTVT.

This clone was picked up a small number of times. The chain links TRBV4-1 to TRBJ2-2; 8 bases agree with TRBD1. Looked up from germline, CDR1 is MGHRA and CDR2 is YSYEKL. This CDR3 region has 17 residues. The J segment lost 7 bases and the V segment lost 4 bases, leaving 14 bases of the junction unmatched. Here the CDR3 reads CASSPSAGQGASGELFF. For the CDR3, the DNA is TGCGCCAGCAGCCCATCTGCCGGACAGGGAGCGAGCGGGGAGCTGTTTTTT.

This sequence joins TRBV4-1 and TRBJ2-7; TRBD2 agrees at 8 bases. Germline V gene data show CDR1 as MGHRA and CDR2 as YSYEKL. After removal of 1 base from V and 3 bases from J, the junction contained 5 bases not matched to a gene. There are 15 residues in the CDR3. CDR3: CASSQGSGGVYEQYF. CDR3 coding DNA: TGCGCCAGCAGCCAAGGGAGCGGGGGAGTCTACGAGCAGTACTTC.

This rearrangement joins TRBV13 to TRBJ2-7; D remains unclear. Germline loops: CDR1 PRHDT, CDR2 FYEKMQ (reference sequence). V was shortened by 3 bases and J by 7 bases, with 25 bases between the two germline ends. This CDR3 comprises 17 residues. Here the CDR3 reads CASSLEIRRLGLREQYF. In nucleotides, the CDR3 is TGTGCCAGCAGCTTGGAAATCAGAAGGTTGGGTCTTCGGGAGCAGTACTTC. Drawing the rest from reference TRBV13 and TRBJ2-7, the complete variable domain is AAGVIQSPRHLIKEKRETATLKCYPIPRHDTVYWYQQGPGQDPQFLISFYEKMQSDKGSIPDRFSAQQFSDYHSELNMSSLELGDSALYFCASSLEIRRLGLREQYFGPGTRLTVT.

This CDR3 reads CASSRRERLQETQYF. CDR3 DNA sequence: TGTGCCAGCAGCCGCCGGGAGAGACTCCAAGAGACCCAGTACTTC. The V call is TRBV11-2, the J call TRBJ2-5; D perhaps matches TRBD2 (6 bases). Trimming took off 5 bases at V and 1 base at J, with 14 bases between the two ends. This CDR3 has 15 amino acids. Germline assignment: CDR1 SGHAT and CDR2 FQNNGV.

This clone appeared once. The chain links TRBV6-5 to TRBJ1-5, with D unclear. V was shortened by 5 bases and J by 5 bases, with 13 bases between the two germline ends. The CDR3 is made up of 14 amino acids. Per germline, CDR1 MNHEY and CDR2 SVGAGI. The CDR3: CASSDGPRDQPQHF. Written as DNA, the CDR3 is TGTGCCAGCAGTGACGGGCCGAGGGATCAGCCCCAGCATTTT.

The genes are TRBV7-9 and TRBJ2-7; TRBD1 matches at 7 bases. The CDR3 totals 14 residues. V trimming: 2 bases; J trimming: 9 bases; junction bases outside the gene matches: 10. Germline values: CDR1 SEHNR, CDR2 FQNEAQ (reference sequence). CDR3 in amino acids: CASSLHTDRVAQYF. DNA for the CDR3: TGTGCCAGCAGCTTACACACTGACAGGGTAGCGCAGTACTTC.

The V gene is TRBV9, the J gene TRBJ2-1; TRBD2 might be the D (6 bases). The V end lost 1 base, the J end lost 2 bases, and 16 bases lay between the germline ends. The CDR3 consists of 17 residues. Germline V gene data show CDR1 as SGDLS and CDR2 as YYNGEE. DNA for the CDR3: TGTGCCAGCAGCGTATTGGCGGGGATTTTCCCCTACAATGAGCAGTTCTTC. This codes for CASSVLAGIFPYNEQFF.

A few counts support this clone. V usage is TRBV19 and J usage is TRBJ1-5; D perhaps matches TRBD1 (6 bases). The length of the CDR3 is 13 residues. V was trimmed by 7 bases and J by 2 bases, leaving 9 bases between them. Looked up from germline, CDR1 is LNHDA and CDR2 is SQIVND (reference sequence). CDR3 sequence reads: CASKNRGNQPQHF. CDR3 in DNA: TGTGCCAGTAAAAACAGGGGCAATCAGCCCCAGCATTTT.